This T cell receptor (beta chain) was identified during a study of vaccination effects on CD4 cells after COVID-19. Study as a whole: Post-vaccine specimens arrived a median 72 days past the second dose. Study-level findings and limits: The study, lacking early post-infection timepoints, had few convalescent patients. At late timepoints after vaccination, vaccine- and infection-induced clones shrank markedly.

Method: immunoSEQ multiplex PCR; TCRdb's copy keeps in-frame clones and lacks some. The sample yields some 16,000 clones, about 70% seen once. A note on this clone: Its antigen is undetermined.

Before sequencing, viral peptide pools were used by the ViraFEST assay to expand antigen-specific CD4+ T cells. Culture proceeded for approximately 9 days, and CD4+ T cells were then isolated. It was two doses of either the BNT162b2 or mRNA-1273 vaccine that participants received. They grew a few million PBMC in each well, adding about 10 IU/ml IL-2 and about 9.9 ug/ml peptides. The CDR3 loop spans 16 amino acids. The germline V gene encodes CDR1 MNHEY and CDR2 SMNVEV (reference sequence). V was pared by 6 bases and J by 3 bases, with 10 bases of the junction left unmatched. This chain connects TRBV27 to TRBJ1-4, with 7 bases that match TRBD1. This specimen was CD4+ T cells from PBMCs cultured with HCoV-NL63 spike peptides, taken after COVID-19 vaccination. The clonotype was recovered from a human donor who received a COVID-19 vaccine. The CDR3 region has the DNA TGTGCCAGCAGACCGGACAGGCTAAGGTCTAATGAAAAACTGTTTTTT. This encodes CASRPDRLRSNEKLFF.